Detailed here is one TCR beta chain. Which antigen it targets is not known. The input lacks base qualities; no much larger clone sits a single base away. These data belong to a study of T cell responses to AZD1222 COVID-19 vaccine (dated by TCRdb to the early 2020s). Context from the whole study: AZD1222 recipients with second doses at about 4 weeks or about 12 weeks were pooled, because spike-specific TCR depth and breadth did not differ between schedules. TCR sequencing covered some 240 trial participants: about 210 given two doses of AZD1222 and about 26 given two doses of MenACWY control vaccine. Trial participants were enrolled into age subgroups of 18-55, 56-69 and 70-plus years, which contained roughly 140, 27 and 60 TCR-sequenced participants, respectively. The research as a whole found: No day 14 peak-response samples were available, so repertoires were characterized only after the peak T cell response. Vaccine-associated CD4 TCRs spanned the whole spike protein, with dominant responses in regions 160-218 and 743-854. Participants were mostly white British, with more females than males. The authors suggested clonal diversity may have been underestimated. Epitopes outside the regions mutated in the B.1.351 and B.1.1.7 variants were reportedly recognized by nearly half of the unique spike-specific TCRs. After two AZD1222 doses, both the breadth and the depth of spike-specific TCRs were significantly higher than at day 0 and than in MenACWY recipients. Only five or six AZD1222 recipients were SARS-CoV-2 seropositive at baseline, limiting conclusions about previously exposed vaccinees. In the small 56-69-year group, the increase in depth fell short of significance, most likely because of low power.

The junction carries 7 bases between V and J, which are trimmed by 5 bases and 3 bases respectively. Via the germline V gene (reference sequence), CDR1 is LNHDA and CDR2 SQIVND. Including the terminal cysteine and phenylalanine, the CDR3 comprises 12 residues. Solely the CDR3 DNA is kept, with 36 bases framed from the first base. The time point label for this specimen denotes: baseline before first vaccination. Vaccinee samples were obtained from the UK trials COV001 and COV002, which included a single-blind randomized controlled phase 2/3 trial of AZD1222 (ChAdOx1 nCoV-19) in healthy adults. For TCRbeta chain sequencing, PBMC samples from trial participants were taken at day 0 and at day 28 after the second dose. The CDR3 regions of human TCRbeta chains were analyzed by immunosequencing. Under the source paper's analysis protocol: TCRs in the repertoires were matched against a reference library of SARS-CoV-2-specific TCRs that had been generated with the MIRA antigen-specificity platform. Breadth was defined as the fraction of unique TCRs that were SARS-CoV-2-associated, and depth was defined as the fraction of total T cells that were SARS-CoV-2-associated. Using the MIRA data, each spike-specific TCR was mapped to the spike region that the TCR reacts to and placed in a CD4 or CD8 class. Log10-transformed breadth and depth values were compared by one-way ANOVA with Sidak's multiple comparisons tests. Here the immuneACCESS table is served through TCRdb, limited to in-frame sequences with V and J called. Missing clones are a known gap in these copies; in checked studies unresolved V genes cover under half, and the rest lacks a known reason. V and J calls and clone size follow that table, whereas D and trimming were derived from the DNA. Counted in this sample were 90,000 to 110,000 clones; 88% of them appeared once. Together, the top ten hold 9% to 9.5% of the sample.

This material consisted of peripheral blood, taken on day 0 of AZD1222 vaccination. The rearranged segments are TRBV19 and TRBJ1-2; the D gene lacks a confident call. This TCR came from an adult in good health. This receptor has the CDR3 CASSPQYYGYTF. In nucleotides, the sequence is TGTGCCAGTAGTCCCCAATACTATGGCTACACCTTC.